The 15 T cell receptor beta chains below come from one sample, sequenced in a study of blood T cell repertoires in COVID-19. Some clones are missing from TCRdb's copy, which holds only in-frame ones; the method was immunoSEQ multiplex PCR. The table records 250,000 or so clones, 88% of them present only once. Sequenced material: peripheral blood. The origin of the receptors is a woman in her thirties or forties who had recovered from COVID-19.

This clone has more than one count but fewer than ten. Other DNA sequences within the sample encode an identical CDR3. This chain links TRBV12-3 or TRBV12-4 with TRBJ1-2; the D gene is possibly TRBD1 (6 bases). V lost 3 bases to trimming and J lost 7 bases, with 12 bases between them. The length of the CDR3 is 13 residues. The CDR3 sequence is CASSLGGAGGYTF. Here the CDR3 DNA reads TGTGCCAGCAGTTTGGGGGGGGCTGGTGGCTACACCTTC.

The rearrangement uses TRBV7-2 and TRBJ1-3; D is unresolved. The CDR3 extends over 15 amino acids. Germline V gene sequence: CDR1 SGHTA, CDR2 FQGNSA. V lost 0 bases, J lost 2 bases, and 8 bases lay in between. CDR3 in DNA: TGTGCCAGCAGCTTAGCCGGGTACCCTGGAAACACCATATATTTT. Residues: CASSLAGYPGNTIYF.

This clone was picked up a small number of times. The chain couples TRBV7-8 to TRBJ2-4; 14 bases line up with TRBD2. CDR1 is SGHVS and CDR2 is FQNEAQ in the germline V gene. V trimming: 5 bases; J trimming: 1 base; junction bases outside the gene matches: 16. The CDR3 has 21 amino acids. CDR3 protein: CASSPPPSGTSGRGAKNIQYF. The CDR3 nucleotides read TGTGCCAGCAGCCCGCCCCCATCCGGGACTAGCGGGAGAGGGGCCAAAAACATTCAGTACTTC.

The chain combines TRBV15 with TRBJ1-5; D perhaps matches TRBD1 (6 bases). V lost 2 bases to trimming and J lost 2 bases, with 16 bases between them. Germline loops: CDR1 LNHNV, CDR2 YYDKDF (reference sequence). The CDR3 totals 17 residues. CDR3 sequence: CATSRPLQGMGNQPQHF. For the CDR3, the DNA is TGTGCCACCAGCAGACCCCTCCAGGGGATGGGCAATCAGCCCCAGCATTTT.

A remark on this clone: The sample carries other DNA sequences with the same CDR3. This chain joins TRBV7-8 and TRBJ2-5, with TRBD1 identical over 7 bases. The CDR3 length is 12 residues. Trimming cost V 5 bases and J 5 bases; bases outside gene matches: 2. CDR1 is SGHVS and CDR2 is FQNEAQ in the germline V gene. In DNA form, the CDR3 reads TGTGCCAGCAGCCCGACAGGGGAGACCCAGTACTTC. It codes for CASSPTGETQYF.

This chain connects TRBV10-3 to TRBJ1-1; TRBD1 aligns across 10 bases. The V gene end was trimmed by 6 bases and the J gene end by 5 bases; junction bases not matched to a gene: 12. CDR3 length: 16 residues. The germline gives CDR1 ENHRY, CDR2 SYGVKD. CDR3 in amino acids: CAIRRTGGMPSTEAFF. The CDR3 bases are TGTGCCATCAGAAGGACAGGGGGGATGCCGAGTACTGAAGCTTTCTTT.

CDR3 nucleotide sequence: TGTGCCAGCAGCTGGGCTAGCGGGACCCAGGGAGAGCAGTACTTC. This gives the protein CASSWASGTQGEQYF. The chain is built from TRBV7-9 and TRBJ2-7; 9 nucleotides match TRBD2. Trimming removed 4 bases from V and 7 bases from J; junction bases left unmatched: 11. Germline CDR1 is SEHNR and CDR2 is FQNEAQ (reference sequence). This CDR3 has 15 amino acids. Drawing the rest from reference TRBV7-9 and TRBJ2-7, the complete variable domain is DTGVSQNPRHKITKRGQNVTFRCDPISEHNRLYWYRQTLGQGPEFLTYFQNEAQLEKSRLLSDRFSAERPKGSFSTLEIQRTEQGDSAMYLCASSWASGTQGEQYFGPGTRLTVT.

The J gene is TRBJ1-1, the V gene TRBV3-1 (or the pseudogene TRBV3-2), with TRBD1 as a possible D gene (5 bases). The V end was cut by 4 bases, the J end by 4 bases, with 16 bases between. The CDR3 consists of 15 residues. In germline, CDR1 is LGHDT, CDR2 YNNKEL (reference sequence). CDR3 DNA: TGTGCCAGCAGCCCTCAAAGGGGATTGGGCACTGAAGCTTTCTTT. This encodes CASSPQRGLGTEAFF.

This sequence joins TRBV4-3 and TRBJ1-4, with unresolved D. This CDR3 contains 15 residues. The V end lost 1 base, the J end lost 0 bases, and 6 bases lay between the germline ends. Germline CDR1 and CDR2: LGHNA and YSLEER. CDR3: CASSQAVATNEKLFF. Written as DNA, the CDR3 is TGCGCCAGCAGCCAAGCGGTTGCAACTAATGAAAAACTGTTTTTT.

The chain recombines TRBV10-3 with TRBJ2-3; 8 bases map to TRBD2. The CDR3 is 14 amino acids. In germline, CDR1 is ENHRY, CDR2 SYGVKD. The junction had 5 bases not matched to a gene; V was cut back by 4 bases and J by 5 bases. DNA for the CDR3: TGTGCCATCAGTGCGACTAGCGAAGTAGATACGCAGTATTTT. This translates into CAISATSEVDTQYF.

Comment on this clone: The germline gene is not matched at one end of the junction; a read error may be the cause. The chain uses TRBV7-2 and TRBJ1-4, with 7 bases that match TRBD1. The CDR3 is 14 residues long. Looked up from germline, CDR1 is SGHTA and CDR2 is FQGNSA. The CDR3 DNA follows: TGTGCCAGCACCTTAGGGTCAGGGGGTGAAAAACTGTTTTTT. This gives the protein CASTLGSGGEKLFF.

The chain links TRBV10-3 to TRBJ1-5; D is ambiguous. Trimming stripped 7 bases from V and 4 bases from J, with 11 bases between. The CDR3 runs 13 residues. CDR1 is ENHRY, CDR2 SYGVKD, per germline. CDR3 sequence reads: CAITGEENQPQHF. CDR3 in DNA: TGTGCCATCACCGGGGAGGAAAATCAGCCCCAGCATTTT.

Comment on this clone: At the DNA level, this CDR3 is encoded by other sequences in the same sample as well. The V and J genes are TRBV5-1 and TRBJ2-2; D possibly corresponds to TRBD1 (6 bases). V was shortened by 0 bases and J by 4 bases, with 13 bases between the two germline ends. Germline loops: CDR1 SGHRS, CDR2 YFSETQ. The CDR3 runs to 16 residues. The CDR3 reads CASSLGGGAGTGELFF. Written as DNA, the CDR3 is TGCGCCAGCAGCTTGGGAGGGGGTGCTGGCACCGGGGAGCTGTTTTTT.

This chain links TRBV7-9 with TRBJ2-5, with 9 bases identical to TRBD1. The CDR3 totals 15 residues. Trimming cost V 3 bases and J 2 bases; bases outside gene matches: 4. Per the germline V gene, CDR1 is SEHNR and CDR2 is FQNEAQ (reference sequence). The CDR3 here is CASSLGQGGQETQYF. In nucleotides, the CDR3 is TGTGCCAGCAGCTTGGGACAGGGTGGTCAAGAGACCCAGTACTTC.

V gene TRBV29-1 combines with J gene TRBJ1-1, with TRBD1 matching over 9 bases. Germline-derived CDR1 and CDR2 are SQVTM and ANQGSEA. With 4 bases clipped from V and 1 base from J, the junction kept 4 bases outside the gene matches. CDR3 length: 14 residues. The CDR3 region has the DNA TGCAGCGTTGTGGGGACAGGGTGGAACACTGAAGCTTTCTTT. Encoded protein: CSVVGTGWNTEAFF.